The rows below give T cell receptor beta chains drawn from one sample of a study of cytomegalovirus exposure and HLA in healthy donors. Measured with immunoSEQ multiplex PCR; TCRdb has only the in-frame clones, and not every one. The sample includes about 220,000 clones, about 93% of them seen just once. The source material was PBMCs. These receptor sequences come from a young woman in good health and CMV-seronegative. Both conserved end residues are part of each CDR3. A D gene is named only where the DNA matches it firmly. The size entry is marked missing in some rows and otherwise reads once, few, many or a size class.

v_gene	j_gene	d_gene	abundance	CDR3aa	CDR3nt
TRBV5-1	TRBJ2-7	.	.	CASSPWTDTLGSYEQYF	TGCGCCAGCAGCCCATGGACAGACACCCTGGGCTCCTACGAGCAGTACTTC
TRBV30	TRBJ1-5	.	.	CAWSVFQSNQPQHF	TGTGCCTGGAGTGTATTTCAGAGCAATCAGCCCCAGCATTTT
TRBV6-1	TRBJ1-2	.	.	CASSGAGGPLISYGYTF	TGTGCCAGCAGTGGAGCTGGAGGCCCACTCATTTCGTATGGCTACACCTTC
TRBV7-9	TRBJ2-5	TRBD1	.	CASSYSPGQGPETQYF	TGTGCCAGCAGCTACTCACCGGGACAGGGGCCAGAGACCCAGTACTTC
TRBV10-3	TRBJ2-1	.	.	CAISEERGEQFF	TGTGCCATCAGTGAGGAGAGAGGGGAGCAGTTCTTC
TRBV25-1	TRBJ2-1	TRBD2	.	CASSATSGRLSYNEQFF	TGTGCCAGCAGTGCGACTAGCGGGCGCCTCTCCTACAATGAGCAGTTCTTC
TRBV7-6	TRBJ2-1	.	.	CASSLRGGEQFF	TGTGCCAGCAGCTTAAGGGGTGGTGAGCAGTTCTTC
TRBV30	TRBJ1-1	.	.	CAWSVLGGGDKGITEAFF	TGTGCCTGGAGTGTACTCGGGGGGGGAGATAAGGGAATCACTGAAGCTTTCTTT
TRBV4-1	TRBJ2-7	.	.	CASSQDQGGDYEQYF	TGCGCCAGCAGCCAAGATCAAGGGGGGGACTACGAGCAGTACTTC
TRBV2	TRBJ1-2	.	once	CASSTTGTREGYTF	TGTGCCAGCAGTACCACCGGGACAAGGGAGGGCTACACCTTC
TRBV5-1	TRBJ2-2	.	.	CASSSTSGVSTGELFF	TGCGCCAGCAGCTCAACTTCAGGTGTGAGCACCGGGGAGCTGTTTTTT
TRBV5-1	TRBJ2-2	.	.	CASSSLEGRVTTGELFF	TGCGCCAGCAGCTCCCTCGAGGGTAGGGTGACCACCGGGGAGCTGTTTTTT
TRBV11-3	TRBJ2-7	.	.	CASSLVQGGEQYF	TGTGCCAGCAGCTTAGTGCAGGGAGGCGAGCAGTACTTC
TRBV27	TRBJ1-1	.	.	CASSLILQTRNTEAFF	TGTGCCAGCAGTTTAATTTTGCAGACACGGAACACTGAAGCTTTCTTT
TRBV5-5	TRBJ1-4	.	.	CASSFRGYGEKLFF	TGTGCCAGCAGCTTTCGAGGGTACGGTGAAAAACTGTTTTTT
TRBV29-1	TRBJ2-5	.	.	CSVGSGKETQYF	TGCAGCGTTGGGTCAGGTAAAGAGACCCAGTACTTC
TRBV25-1	TRBJ2-5	.	few	CASSESRTEETQYF	TGTGCCAGCAGTGAATCTAGGACAGAAGAGACCCAGTACTTC
TRBV7-2	TRBJ2-3	TRBD2	.	CASSIRLAVRTDTQYF	TGTGCCAGCAGCATTAGACTAGCGGTTCGCACAGATACGCAGTATTTT
TRBV5-1	TRBJ2-2	TRBD2	.	CASSSWTSGRSLGTGELFF	TGCGCCAGCAGCTCGTGGACTAGCGGGAGATCATTGGGTACCGGGGAGCTGTTTTTT
TRBV27	TRBJ1-1	TRBD1	.	CASSFYRGQSEAFF	TGTGCCAGCAGTTTTTACAGGGGGCAGAGTGAAGCTTTCTTT
TRBV29-1	TRBJ2-7	TRBD2	.	CSVVAGAYEQYF	TGCAGCGTTGTAGCGGGAGCCTACGAGCAGTACTTC
TRBV19	TRBJ1-4	.	.	CASSPIREGTNEKLFF	TGTGCCAGTAGCCCGATTCGGGAGGGGACTAATGAAAAACTGTTTTTT
TRBV7-2	TRBJ1-2	TRBD1	once	CASNEAGTGGTHGYTF	TGTGCCAGCAACGAAGCGGGAACAGGGGGTACCCATGGCTACACCTTC
TRBV5-1	TRBJ2-1	TRBD2	.	CASSLGTSGTYNEQFF	TGCGCCAGCAGCTTGGGGACTAGCGGAACATACAATGAGCAGTTCTTC
TRBV30	TRBJ2-7	.	.	CAWSLGLGYEQYF	TGTGCCTGGAGTTTAGGACTGGGGTACGAGCAGTACTTC
TRBV5-3	TRBJ1-5	.	.	CARSLEPHSNQPQHF	TGTGCCAGAAGCTTAGAGCCGCATAGCAATCAGCCCCAGCATTTT
TRBV5-1	TRBJ1-1	.	.	CASSSITGYTEAFF	TGCGCCAGCAGCTCAATCACAGGGTACACTGAAGCTTTCTTT
TRBV29-1	TRBJ2-1	.	.	CSVDGGEQFF	TGCAGCGTCGATGGAGGTGAGCAGTTCTTC
TRBV5-6	TRBJ2-3	.	.	CASSSGTVTDTQYF	TGTGCCAGCAGCTCAGGGACTGTTACAGATACGCAGTATTTT
TRBV27	TRBJ2-6	.	.	CASSRSGANVLTF	TGTGCCAGCTCGCGCTCTGGGGCCAACGTCCTGACTTTC
TRBV6-8	TRBJ2-1	.	.	CASHSVNEQFF	TGTGCCAGCCATAGCGTCAATGAGCAGTTCTTC
TRBV27	TRBJ2-1	TRBD2	.	CASSLILLAGPKNNEQFF	TGTGCCAGCAGTTTAATTTTGCTAGCGGGGCCGAAAAACAATGAGCAGTTCTTC
TRBV18	TRBJ1-2	TRBD1	.	CASSYGTGANYGYTF	TGTGCCAGCTCGTACGGGACAGGAGCTAACTATGGCTACACCTTC
TRBV7-7	TRBJ2-1	.	.	CASSNDINNEQFF	TGTGCTAGCAGCAACGACATAAACAATGAGCAGTTCTTC
TRBV30	TRBJ1-1	TRBD1	.	CAWRRQGGSTEAFF	TGTGCCTGGAGAAGACAGGGAGGCTCCACTGAAGCTTTCTTT
TRBV19	TRBJ1-2	.	.	CASRRTGANYGYTF	TGTGCCAGTAGAAGGACTGGAGCTAACTATGGCTACACCTTC
TRBV2	TRBJ1-6	.	many	CASSETRGNSPLHF	TGTGCCAGCAGTGAAACCAGGGGAAATTCACCCCTCCACTTT
TRBV28	TRBJ2-7	.	.	CASSLYSQGHAYEQYF	TGTGCCAGCAGTTTATATTCCCAGGGGCATGCATACGAGCAGTACTTC
TRBV6-5	TRBJ2-1	TRBD1	.	CASRPRDRAYNEQFF	TGTGCCAGCAGACCCCGGGACAGGGCCTACAATGAGCAGTTCTTC
TRBV25-1	TRBJ1-5	TRBD1	many	CASSESDRGNQPQHF	TGTGCCAGCAGTGAATCCGACAGGGGCAATCAGCCCCAGCATTTT
TRBV11-2	TRBJ2-3	TRBD2	.	CASSLGARSGRGPDTQYF	TGTGCCAGCAGCTTAGGGGCCCGTAGCGGGAGGGGGCCAGATACGCAGTATTTT
TRBV19	TRBJ2-1	.	.	CASSIQRPVSSYNEQFF	TGTGCCAGTAGTATACAGCGGCCGGTTAGCTCCTACAATGAGCAGTTCTTC
TRBV12-5	TRBJ2-1	.	.	CASGWPDRNEQFF	TGTGCTAGTGGTTGGCCCGATCGAAATGAGCAGTTCTTC
TRBV28	TRBJ2-2	.	.	CASSFWVGQNTGELFF	TGTGCCAGCAGTTTCTGGGTTGGGCAGAACACCGGGGAGCTGTTTTTT